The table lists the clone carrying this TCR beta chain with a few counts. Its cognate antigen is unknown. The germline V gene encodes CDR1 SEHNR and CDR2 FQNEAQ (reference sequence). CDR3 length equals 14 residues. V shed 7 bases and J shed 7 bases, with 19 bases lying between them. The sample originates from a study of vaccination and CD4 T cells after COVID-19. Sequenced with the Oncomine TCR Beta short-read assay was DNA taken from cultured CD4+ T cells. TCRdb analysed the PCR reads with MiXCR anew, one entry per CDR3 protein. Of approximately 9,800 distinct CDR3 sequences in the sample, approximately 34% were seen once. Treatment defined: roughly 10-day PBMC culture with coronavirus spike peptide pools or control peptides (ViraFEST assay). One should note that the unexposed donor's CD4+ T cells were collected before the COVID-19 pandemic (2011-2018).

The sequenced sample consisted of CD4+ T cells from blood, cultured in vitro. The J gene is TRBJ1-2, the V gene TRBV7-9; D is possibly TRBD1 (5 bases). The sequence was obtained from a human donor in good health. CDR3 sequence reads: CASNTAGGIGGYTF. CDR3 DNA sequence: TGTGCCAGCAATACCGCCGGGGGTATTGGTGGCTACACCTTC.